This T cell receptor beta chain was identified during a study of PD-1 blockade in classical Hodgkin lymphoma. About the study: Each patient was given nivolumab 3 mg/kg through a vein every 2 weeks.

Following autologous stem cell transplantation, relapse occurred in every patient, and exposure to brentuximab vedotin varied. Germline V gene data show CDR1 as MNHEY and CDR2 as SMNVEV (reference sequence). The CDR3 runs to 13 residues. Deletions cut 5 bases from V and 8 bases from J, with 13 bases between. Sequencing used immunoSEQ multiplex PCR; TCRdb keeps in-frame clones, though not all of them. The data contain about 76,000 clones, roughly nine tenths of them singletons. Study results and caveats: Significantly greater TCR diversity emerged by C4D1 in CD4+ cells but not CD8+ cells.

Points on this clone: Its antigen is not identified.

This clonotype originated in a human donor with classical Hodgkin lymphoma. Sequencing used peripheral blood mononuclear cells (PBMCs), obtained at baseline. The rearrangement joins TRBV27 to TRBJ2-1, with D perhaps being TRBD1 or TRBD2 (5 bases each). CDR3 amino acids: CASSPLLGDEQFF. CDR3 coding DNA: TGTGCCAGCAGTCCTCTATTGGGGGATGAGCAGTTCTTC.